This TCR beta chain emerged from a study of patients and donors after allogeneic stem cell transplantation. This clonotype was seen more than once but under ten times. This CDR3 is 12 amino acids long. Deletions cut 3 bases from V and 6 bases from J, with 9 bases between. TCRdb recomputed calls from the RT-PCR reads with MiXCR, one row per CDR3 protein. This sample yields approximately 410,000 distinct CDR3 sequences, of which roughly 17% are seen a single time; less than 8% belongs to the top ten. The chain combines TRBV12-3 or TRBV12-4 with TRBJ2-7; no definite D call. The sequencing sample was made of blood, either unsorted or a sorted T cell fraction (not recorded which). This receptor was identified in a human donor who was either an allogeneic HSCT recipient or a stem cell or donor lymphocyte infusion donor (not recorded which). It is not recorded whose cells these are; they may come from a transplant donor. The CDR3 DNA reads as TGTGCCAGCAGTTTGTCCGGCCTCGAGCAGTACTTC. This codes for CASSLSGLEQYF.